These 23 T cell receptor beta chains share one sample of origin, sequenced in a study of STAT5B mutations in CD4+ large granular lymphocyte leukemia. Profiling relied on immunoSEQ multiplex PCR, and the TCRdb table lists in-frame clones only, not all of them. The sample has about 19,000 clones, approximately 84% seen once; the top ten hold about 13%. Material: CD4+ T cells from blood buffy coats. The receptors derive from a human donor in good health.

The CDR3 reads CASAWDRKNEKLFF. The CDR3 DNA sequence: TGTGCCAGCGCCTGGGACAGGAAAAATGAAAAACTGTTTTTT. The rearrangement links TRBV6-5 to TRBJ1-4; 8 bases agree with TRBD1. V lost 8 bases and J lost 5; bases outside the gene matches: 7. From germline, CDR1 is MNHEY and CDR2 SVGAGI. The CDR3 is 14 residues long.

This chain uses TRBV6-1 with TRBJ2-7, with 7 nucleotides matching TRBD1. The germline V gene has CDR1 MNHNS and CDR2 SASEGT. This CDR3 spans 14 amino acids. Trimming cost V 8 bases and J 2 bases; bases outside gene matches: 9. CDR3 DNA: TGTGCCAGCTTGGACAGGTCCTCCCCCTACGAGCAGTACTTC. Translating gives CASLDRSSPYEQYF.

The chain uses TRBV6-1 and TRBJ2-3, with TRBD1 identical over 9 bases. Trimming removed 9 bases from V and 0 bases from J; junction bases left unmatched: 1. Per germline, CDR1 MNHNS and CDR2 SASEGT. The CDR3 is made up of 13 amino acids. The CDR3 DNA reads as TGTGCCAGGGGACAGGGTAGCACAGATACGCAGTATTTT. Translation: CARGQGSTDTQYF.

The genes are TRBV28 and TRBJ1-2, with D possibly TRBD1 on 5 matching bases. Germline V gene lookup returns CDR1 MDHEN and CDR2 SYDVKM. Trimming cost V 2 bases and J 4 bases, with 14 bases left between them. CDR3 length equals 15 residues. Here the CDR3 DNA reads TGTGCCAGCAGTTTAGGGGCAGGCAGCCGCTATGGCTACACCTTC. Protein sequence: CASSLGAGSRYGYTF.

Written as DNA, the CDR3 is TGTGCCAGCCGGCTAGCGGGAGCCCCAGATACGCAGTATTTT. This sequence encodes CASRLAGAPDTQYF. The chain is built from TRBV7-2 and TRBJ2-3; 10 bases fit TRBD2. CDR3 length: 14 amino acids. Germline V gene data show CDR1 as SGHTA and CDR2 as FQGNSA. The V and J ends lost 8 bases and 4 bases, in that order; junction bases with no gene match: 6.

The chain links TRBV4-1 to TRBJ1-4; no clear D gene. Trimming cost V 1 base and J 4 bases, with 10 bases left between them. Germline V lookup: CDR1 MGHRA, CDR2 YSYEKL. The CDR3 spans 15 residues. CDR3: CASSQVQLFNEKLFF. CDR3 in DNA: TGCGCCAGCAGCCAAGTCCAGTTATTTAATGAAAAACTGTTTTTT.

The chain recombines TRBV18 with TRBJ1-1; the match to TRBD1 covers 9 bases. Germline loops: CDR1 KGHSH, CDR2 LQKENI. The trim removed 4 bases at V and 2 bases at J, leaving 5 bases unmatched. This CDR3 has 15 residues. CDR3 nucleotides: TGTGCCAGCTCACTACAGGGGGCAATTAACACTGAAGCTTTCTTT. Encoded protein: CASSLQGAINTEAFF.

The sample holds a few counts of this clone. The gene calls are TRBV6-5 and TRBJ2-1; D tentatively fits TRBD1 or TRBD2 (6 bases each). Looked up from germline, CDR1 is MNHEY and CDR2 is SVGAGI. Between the trimmed V and J ends, which lost 2 bases and 0 bases, there was a span of 11 bases. The CDR3 extends over 16 amino acids. In DNA, the CDR3 is TGTGCCAGCAGTTACGGGGGCGGGAACTCCTACAATGAGCAGTTCTTC. Its protein is CASSYGGGNSYNEQFF.

The rearrangement joins TRBV6-5 to TRBJ1-1; tentative D call: TRBD1 (6 bases). This CDR3 comprises 15 residues. The V and J ends lost 6 bases and 3 bases respectively, with 17 bases between them. Germline CDR1 and CDR2: MNHEY and SVGAGI. DNA for the CDR3: TGTGCCAGCAGCTACAGGGTCGAGGGACACACTGAAGCTTTCTTT. Protein: CASSYRVEGHTEAFF.

This clone turned up a few times. An end of the junction does not agree with germline; a read error may underlie this. The chain has TRBV30 and TRBJ2-5; no clear D. The CDR3 extends over 12 amino acids. The germline gives CDR1 GTSNPN, CDR2 SVGIG (reference sequence). The CDR3 nucleotides read TGTGCCTGGAGTGTAAAGGAACTGGATAGGCACTTC. Translated: CAWSVKELDRHF.

The chain links TRBV6-6 to TRBJ2-3; the match to TRBD1 covers 8 bases. Germline CDR1 and CDR2: MNHNY and SVGAGI (reference sequence). V dropped 8 bases and J dropped 5; count of bases not matched to a gene: 9. This CDR3 contains 14 residues. CDR3 nucleotide sequence: TGTGCCAGCGACAAACAGGGGGGAGGAGATACGCAGTATTTT. Protein sequence: CASDKQGGGDTQYF.

This sequence joins TRBV19 and TRBJ1-2; D possibly corresponds to TRBD1 (6 bases). V lost 1 base and J 2 bases, leaving 11 bases between the germline ends. CDR3 length equals 15 residues. CDR1 and CDR2 from the germline V gene are LNHDA and SQIVND (reference sequence). CDR3 in amino acids: CASSIVTGYNYGYTF. The CDR3 DNA reads as TGTGCCAGTAGTATAGTGACAGGATACAACTATGGCTACACCTTC. Using reference TRBV19 and TRBJ1-2 for the parts outside the CDR3, the full variable domain is DGGITQSPKYLFRKEGQNVTLSCEQNLNHDAMYWYRQDPGQGLRLIYYSQIVNDFQKGDIAEGYSVSREKKESFPLTVTSAQKNPTAFYLCASSIVTGYNYGYTFGSGTRLTVV.

This clone showed up just once. This chain connects TRBV5-4 to TRBJ2-1, with TRBD2 matching 8 bases. This CDR3 is built from 17 residues. Germline lookup yields CDR1 SGHNT and CDR2 YYREEE (reference sequence). The J segment lost 10 bases and the V segment lost 4 bases, leaving 19 bases of the junction unmatched. The CDR3 is CASSPWIAGGATREQFF. The CDR3 nucleotides are TGTGCCAGCAGCCCTTGGATTGCGGGAGGAGCTACACGAGAGCAGTTCTTC.

There are a few counts of this clone. In DNA, the CDR3 is TGTGCCAGCAGAGTGGTGGCTAGCGGGAGATACGAGCAGTACTTC. Translated: CASRVVASGRYEQYF. The chain is built from TRBV6-5 and TRBJ2-7; the match to TRBD2 covers 10 bases. The V and J ends lost 6 bases and 4 bases, in that order; junction bases with no gene match: 9. Per germline, CDR1 MNHEY and CDR2 SVGAGI. There are 15 residues in the CDR3.

Comments on this clone: Other DNA sequences in the same sample also yield this CDR3. The chain links TRBV29-1 to TRBJ2-5; D ambiguous. Trimming pared 4 bases from V and 1 base from J, leaving 13 bases between. This CDR3 has 14 residues. The germline CDR1 and CDR2 sequences are SQVTM and ANQGSEA. The CDR3 region has the DNA TGCAGCGTTGGAGGCGTGGGCACCCAAGAGACCCAGTACTTC. It yields the protein CSVGGVGTQETQYF.

V and J are TRBV30 and TRBJ2-3, with 12 bases lining up with TRBD2. CDR3 length: 16 residues. Germline trimming cut 3 bases from V and 2 bases from J; bases unmatched to any gene: 6. Germline V gene sequence: CDR1 GTSNPN, CDR2 SVGIG (reference sequence). Here the CDR3 DNA reads TGTGCCTGGAGAATAGGACTAGCGGGACCCACAGATACGCAGTATTTT. Translation: CAWRIGLAGPTDTQYF.

The chain joins TRBV7-8 to TRBJ1-1, with a possible D match to TRBD1 (6 bases). The CDR3 runs 16 residues. Per the germline V gene, CDR1 is SGHVS and CDR2 is FQNEAQ. Deletions cut 5 bases from V and 1 base from J, with 17 bases between. Here the CDR3 DNA reads TGTGCCAGCAGCCTACGGACAGCCAATGCGAACACTGAAGCTTTCTTT. Protein product: CASSLRTANANTEAFF.

This clone appeared once. V is TRBV9 and J is TRBJ2-7, with D hard to call. Germline CDR1 and CDR2: SGDLS and YYNGEE. The V end lost 4 bases, the J end lost 0 bases, and 14 bases lay between the germline ends. The CDR3 has 15 amino acids. CDR3 protein: CASSPPGGSSYEQYF. CDR3 nucleotide sequence: TGTGCCAGCAGCCCCCCGGGCGGCAGCTCCTACGAGCAGTACTTC. Variable domain in full (rest from reference TRBV9 and TRBJ2-7): DSGVTQTPKHLITATGQRVTLRCSPRSGDLSVYWYQQSLDQGLQFLIQYYNGEERAKGNILERFSAQQFPDLHSELNLSSLELGDSALYFCASSPPGGSSYEQYFGPGTRLTVT.

The chain recombines TRBV6-1 with TRBJ1-5; D gene uncertain. The CDR3 has 13 residues. In germline, CDR1 is MNHNS, CDR2 SASEGT. The V gene lost 3 bases and the J gene lost 5 bases, with 8 bases spanning the gap. As DNA, the CDR3 is TGTGCCAGCAGTGATCTTCGAGATCAGCCCCAGCATTTT. Residues: CASSDLRDQPQHF.

This sequence joins TRBV4-1 and TRBJ2-7; the D gene is possibly TRBD2 (6 bases). CDR3 length: 15 amino acids. Germline assignment: CDR1 MGHRA and CDR2 YSYEKL. Trimming pared 4 bases from V and 1 base from J, leaving 14 bases between. CDR3: CASSLSGLTSYEQYF. The CDR3 bases are TGCGCCAGCAGCCTTTCGGGACTCACTTCCTACGAGCAGTACTTC.

DNA of the CDR3: TGTGCCAGTAGTATCCGCGTCGGCGAGCAGTTCTTC. It translates to CASSIRVGEQFF. V and J are TRBV19 and TRBJ2-1, with unresolved D. Looked up from germline, CDR1 is LNHDA and CDR2 is SQIVND (reference sequence). The V gene lost 3 bases and the J gene lost 10 bases, with 10 bases spanning the gap. The CDR3 has 12 amino acids. The variable domain in full, with the rest retrieved from reference TRBV19 and TRBJ2-1, is DGGITQSPKYLFRKEGQNVTLSCEQNLNHDAMYWYRQDPGQGLRLIYYSQIVNDFQKGDIAEGYSVSREKKESFPLTVTSAQKNPTAFYLCASSIRVGEQFFGPGTRLTVL.

This clone was found once. This rearrangement joins TRBV11-1 to TRBJ1-4; TRBD1 might be the D (6 bases). V shed 5 bases and J shed 8 bases, with 15 bases lying between them. The CDR3 consists of 14 residues. The germline V gene has CDR1 SGHAT and CDR2 FQDESV (reference sequence). The CDR3 region has the DNA TGTGCCAGCAGCCCCGGGGGGCAGCGGGAAAAACTGTTTTTT. Translation gives CASSPGGQREKLFF.

The chain joins TRBV6-6 to TRBJ1-1; D is undetermined. Germline V gives CDR1 MNHNY, CDR2 SVGAGI (reference sequence). CDR3 length: 13 residues. V was shortened by 6 bases and J by 6 bases, with 14 bases between the two germline ends. The CDR3 here is CASRREVGAEAFF. The CDR3 region has the DNA TGTGCCAGCAGGCGAGAGGTAGGCGCTGAAGCTTTCTTT.